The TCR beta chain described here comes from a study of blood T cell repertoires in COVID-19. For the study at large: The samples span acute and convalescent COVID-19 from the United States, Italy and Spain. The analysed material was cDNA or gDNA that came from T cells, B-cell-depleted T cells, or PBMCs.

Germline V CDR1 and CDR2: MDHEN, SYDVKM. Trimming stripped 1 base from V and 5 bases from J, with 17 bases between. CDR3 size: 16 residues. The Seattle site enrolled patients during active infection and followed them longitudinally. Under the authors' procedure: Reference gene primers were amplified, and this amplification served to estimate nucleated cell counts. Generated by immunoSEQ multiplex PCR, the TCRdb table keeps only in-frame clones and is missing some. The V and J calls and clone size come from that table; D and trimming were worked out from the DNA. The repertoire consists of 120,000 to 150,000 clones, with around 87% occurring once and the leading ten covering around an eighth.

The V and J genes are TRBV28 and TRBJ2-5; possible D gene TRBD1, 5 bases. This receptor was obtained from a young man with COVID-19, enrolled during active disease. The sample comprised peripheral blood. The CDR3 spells CASSLLVGAGKETQYF. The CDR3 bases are TGTGCCAGCAGTTTATTGGTAGGGGCAGGGAAGGAGACCCAGTACTTC.